This T cell receptor beta chain was captured in a study of OX40 agonist ivuxolimab in advanced cancers. The ends lost 1 base at V and 3 bases at J; junction bases unmatched: 4. The CDR3 covers 17 residues. Germline values: CDR1 PRHDT, CDR2 FYEKMQ (reference sequence). The repertoire was sequenced with immunoSEQ multiplex PCR; TCRdb's copy has only in-frame clones and lacks some. This table has 55,000 to 90,000 clones, about 90% appearing once. This sample comprised CD4+ or CD8+ T cells sorted from blood, obtained in a trial of the OX40 agonist ivuxolimab. This receptor was obtained from an adult with an advanced solid tumor such as melanoma, head and neck, liver or kidney cancer. V is TRBV13 and J is TRBJ2-3; 13 bases agree with TRBD2. In nucleotides, the CDR3 is TGTGCCAGCAGCTTAGCCGGACTAGCGGGAGTGACAGATACGCAGTATTTT. Its protein product is CASSLAGLAGVTDTQYF.